Following are 26 T cell receptor beta chains from one sample sequenced in a study of cytomegalovirus exposure and HLA in healthy donors. In the PCR, 60 Vbeta and 13 Jbeta primers were used. Using immunoSEQ multiplex PCR, the repertoire was profiled, and TCRdb retains in-frame clones only, with some absent. This repertoire shows roughly 170,000 clones, about 72% found once; its top ten account for over 1.2%. The sequenced material came from PBMCs. The receptors were gathered from a girl between 10 and 17 years old in good health and CMV-seronegative.

This clone was found a few times. The chain uses TRBV11-2 and TRBJ2-1; D ambiguous. V lost 1 base to trimming and J lost 7 bases, with 14 bases between them. Germline V gene data show CDR1 as SGHAT and CDR2 as FQNNGV. The CDR3 spans 15 residues. The chain's CDR3 is CASSLVQAFGNEQFF. In nucleotides, the CDR3 is TGTGCCAGCAGCTTAGTTCAGGCTTTCGGAAATGAGCAGTTCTTC.

This chain links TRBV6-1 with TRBJ2-7; D not resolved. The CDR3 covers 13 residues. Germline V gene data show CDR1 as MNHNS and CDR2 as SASEGT. V lost 3 bases and J 3 bases, leaving 9 bases between the germline ends. CDR3 bases: TGTGCCAGCAGTGACGGCACAGTCTACGAGCAGTACTTC. Protein product: CASSDGTVYEQYF.

V usage is TRBV6-1 and J usage is TRBJ2-7; tentatively, D is TRBD2 (6 bases). Trimming took 8 bases from V and 6 from J, leaving 23 bases between them. Germline CDR1 and CDR2: MNHNS and SASEGT. The CDR3 has 15 residues. The DNA for the CDR3 is TGTGCCAGCCAATTATGGGGGGTGGTTACGGGCGAGCAGTACTTC. Translated: CASQLWGVVTGEQYF.

This clone came up once. The J gene is TRBJ2-3, the V gene TRBV30; 12 nucleotides line up with TRBD2. The ends lost 4 bases at V and 4 bases at J; junction bases unmatched: 3. The CDR3 extends over 14 amino acids. The germline CDR1 and CDR2 sequences are GTSNPN and SVGIG (reference sequence). CDR3 nucleotides: TGTGCCTGGACTAGCGGGGGGGCCCCAGATACGCAGTATTTT. Amino acids: CAWTSGGAPDTQYF.

The V gene is TRBV18, the J gene TRBJ2-4; no definite D call. In germline, CDR1 is KGHSH, CDR2 LQKENI. V lost 6 bases and J lost 2, with 11 bases in between. The CDR3 sequence is 14 residues long. The CDR3 nucleotides read TGTGCCAGCTCCCCTGCGGTACCCAAAAACATTCAGTACTTC. This translates into CASSPAVPKNIQYF.

This chain links TRBV6-5 with TRBJ1-5; D is unclear. Trimming removed 0 bases at V and 2 bases at J, with 8 bases between. This CDR3 has 15 residues. Germline CDR1 is MNHEY and CDR2 is SVGAGI. As DNA, the CDR3 is TGTGCCAGCAGTTACTCGATCGGTGGCAATCAGCCCCAGCATTTT. Protein product: CASSYSIGGNQPQHF.

There are a few counts of this clone. The chain employs TRBV13 and TRBJ1-6; 11 nucleotides align to TRBD1. The CDR3 has 20 residues. CDR1 and CDR2 from the germline V gene are PRHDT and FYEKMQ (reference sequence). The V segment lost 2 bases and the J segment 10 bases; nucleotides outside the gene matches: 19. The CDR3 spells CASSLYRRTGGRGTDSPLHF. The CDR3 DNA reads TGTGCCAGCAGCTTATATCGGAGGACAGGGGGCAGAGGTACGGACTCACCCCTCCACTTT.

The CDR3 DNA reads TGTGCCAGCAGCTTAGTAGGGGGACTAGCCGAGCAGTTCTTC. This translates into CASSLVGGLAEQFF. The chain joins TRBV7-9 to TRBJ2-1; 9 positions agree with TRBD2. Germline V gives CDR1 SEHNR, CDR2 FQNEAQ (reference sequence). The CDR3 is 14 amino acids. Trimming at V came to 1 base and at J to 10 bases, leaving 5 bases not matched to a gene.

This clone occurred a few times. The rearrangement links TRBV6-1 to TRBJ1-2; 8 bases agree with TRBD1. This CDR3 region has 12 residues. Germline loops: CDR1 MNHNS, CDR2 SASEGT. V gave up 8 bases and J gave up 5 bases; unmatched junction bases: 4. The CDR3 nucleotides read TGTGCCAGCTCGGGGACAGGTTATGGCTACACCTTC. As protein: CASSGTGYGYTF.

The chain links TRBV18 to TRBJ1-6; D is perhaps TRBD1 (5 bases). From germline, CDR1 is KGHSH and CDR2 LQKENI. V was trimmed by 0 bases and J by 5 bases, leaving 11 bases between them. This CDR3 has 16 amino acids. CDR3 sequence reads: CASSPPNRRDNSPLHF. For the CDR3, the DNA is TGTGCCAGCTCACCACCAAATCGCAGGGATAATTCACCCCTCCACTTT.

The V call is TRBV23-1, the J call TRBJ2-5, with 9 bases identical to TRBD1. TRBV23-1 is an ORF, with its function uncertain. V lost 2 bases, J lost 3 bases, and 4 bases stayed unmatched. CDR3 length equals 15 residues. The CDR3 is CASSQRGTGKETQYF. The CDR3 nucleotides read TGCGCCAGCAGTCAACGCGGGACAGGGAAAGAGACCCAGTACTTC.

The rearrangement links TRBV12-5 to TRBJ1-2; weak D call: TRBD1 (6 bases). The CDR3 has 14 amino acids. V lost 6 bases and J lost 5, with 16 bases in between. Germline CDR1 is LGHNT and CDR2 is FRNRAP. The CDR3 region is CASGTGQRRYGYTF. CDR3 bases: TGTGCTAGTGGCACCGGACAGCGCCGATATGGCTACACCTTC.

The chain uses TRBV2 and TRBJ2-5; TRBD2 aligns across 8 bases. The junction had 7 bases not matched to a gene; V was cut back by 3 bases and J by 4 bases. This CDR3 is built from 15 residues. The V gene's germline CDR1 is SNHLY and CDR2 FYNNEI. CDR3 nucleotides: TGTGCCAGCAGTGAGCACGGGGGGGCCGGAGAGACCCAGTACTTC. It codes for CASSEHGGAGETQYF.

The J gene is TRBJ2-5, the V gene TRBV6-1, with D perhaps TRBD2 (6 bases). This CDR3 region has 12 residues. Germline CDR1 MNHNS, CDR2 SASEGT. V was shortened by 10 bases and J by 5 bases, with 14 bases between the two germline ends. As DNA, the CDR3 is TGTGCCACCACCGGGGAGGAGGAGACCCAGTACTTC. Amino acid sequence: CATTGEEETQYF.

J is TRBJ1-1 and V is TRBV2; TRBD1 matches at 7 bases. The J segment lost 8 bases and the V segment lost 6 bases, leaving 3 bases of the junction unmatched. CDR3 length: 11 residues. Germline assignment: CDR1 SNHLY and CDR2 FYNNEI. Here the CDR3 reads CASSPTGEAFF. In DNA, the CDR3 is TGTGCCAGCAGCCCGACAGGGGAAGCTTTCTTT.

The V and J genes are TRBV5-6 and TRBJ1-5; 10 bases are shared with TRBD1. Unmatched junction bases numbered 12, after V lost 0 bases and J lost 6 bases. This CDR3 is 18 amino acids long. Germline V gene lookup returns CDR1 SGHDT and CDR2 YYEEEE. The CDR3 loop is CASSLGTTGGHGSQPQHF. In nucleotides, the CDR3 is TGTGCCAGCAGCTTGGGAACGACAGGGGGCCATGGGTCTCAGCCCCAGCATTTT.

The rearrangement uses TRBV9 and TRBJ2-6, with D perhaps TRBD2 (6 bases). The CDR3 consists of 19 residues. V lost 7 bases to trimming and J lost 0 bases, with 23 bases between them. Germline CDR1 SGDLS, CDR2 YYNGEE. CDR3 sequence (DNA): TGTGCCAGCGGCCCCCGGGGGACCCTCCCCTCCTCTGGGGCCAACGTCCTGACTTTC. Protein sequence: CASGPRGTLPSSGANVLTF.

This chain connects TRBV6-5 to TRBJ1-2, with TRBD1 matching over 9 bases. The CDR3 totals 15 residues. The V gene's germline CDR1 is MNHEY and CDR2 SVGAGI. J gave up 4 bases and V 5 bases, and 8 bases lay outside the gene matches. CDR3 DNA sequence: TGTGCCAGCAGTCCCGCCTGGGACAGGGTCTATGGCTACACCTTC. Translation gives CASSPAWDRVYGYTF.

This chain connects TRBV5-5 to TRBJ2-6; D is possibly TRBD1 (6 bases). This CDR3 region has 18 residues. Germline loops: CDR1 SGHKS, CDR2 YYEKEE (reference sequence). V lost 0 bases and J 2 bases, leaving 15 bases between the germline ends. The CDR3 loop reads CASSLAAFEGAGANVLTF. The CDR3 DNA reads as TGTGCCAGCAGCTTGGCCGCGTTTGAGGGGGCTGGGGCCAACGTCCTGACTTTC.

The rearrangement uses TRBV7-8 and TRBJ1-5, with D hard to call. Trimming took off 5 bases at V and 4 bases at J, with 12 bases between the two ends. The CDR3 covers 14 residues. Germline assignment: CDR1 SGHVS and CDR2 FQNEAQ. CDR3 bases: TGTGCCAGCAGCGCCGGGTCACGGAATCAGCCCCAGCATTTT. It translates to CASSAGSRNQPQHF.

CDR3: CASSFRDRDYEQYF. CDR3 DNA sequence: TGTGCCAGCAGCTTCCGGGACAGGGACTACGAGCAGTACTTC. The genes are TRBV9 and TRBJ2-7; 9 nucleotides align to TRBD1. This CDR3 region has 14 residues. V trimming: 4 bases; J trimming: 3 bases; junction bases outside the gene matches: 5. The V gene's germline CDR1 is SGDLS and CDR2 YYNGEE.

The chain recombines TRBV13 with TRBJ1-1; TRBD1 might be the D (5 bases). The germline V gene has CDR1 PRHDT and CDR2 FYEKMQ (reference sequence). The V and J ends lost 5 bases and 0 bases respectively, with 10 bases between them. The CDR3 contains 14 residues. Here the CDR3 reads CASSPDSLNTEAFF. The CDR3 DNA is TGTGCCAGCAGCCCCGACAGTTTGAACACTGAAGCTTTCTTT.

The chain carries TRBV6-1 and TRBJ1-6; 10 nucleotides agree with TRBD1. The CDR3 consists of 15 residues. The junction had 6 bases not matched to a gene; V was cut back by 3 bases and J by 10 bases. Germline lookup yields CDR1 MNHNS and CDR2 SASEGT. The CDR3 bases are TGTGCCAGCAGTGAGTGGGACAGGGGAGAATCACCCCTCCACTTT. It codes for CASSEWDRGESPLHF.

The chain recombines TRBV19 with TRBJ2-5; 10 positions agree with TRBD1. Germline-derived CDR1 and CDR2 are LNHDA and SQIVND (reference sequence). V lost 4 bases, J lost 3 bases, and 5 bases stayed unmatched. The CDR3 spans 15 residues. CDR3 DNA: TGTGCCAGTAGTACCACCGGGACAGGGGAAGAGACCCAGTACTTC. It encodes CASSTTGTGEETQYF.

This clone has a handful of counts. The gene calls are TRBV5-6 and TRBJ1-5; 8 bases line up with TRBD1. CDR3 size: 16 residues. Losses at the gene ends were 4 bases for V and 5 bases for J; bases not matched to a gene: 11. Germline CDR1 is SGHDT and CDR2 is YYEEEE. CDR3 sequence reads: CASSAGTGGPHQPQHF. CDR3 DNA sequence: TGTGCCAGCAGCGCCGGGACAGGTGGCCCCCATCAGCCCCAGCATTTT. The complete variable domain, with remaining parts taken from reference TRBV5-6 and TRBJ1-5, reads DAGVTQSPTHLIKTRGQQVTLRCSPKSGHDTVSWYQQALGQGPQFIFQYYEEEERQRGNFPDRFSGHQFPNYSSELNVNALLLGDSALYLCASSAGTGGPHQPQHFGDGTRLSIL.

The gene calls are TRBV5-4 and TRBJ2-2, with a weak D call TRBD2 (6 bases). The CDR3 is made up of 16 amino acids. Deletions cut 5 bases from V and 7 bases from J, with 21 bases between. Per the germline V gene, CDR1 is SGHNT and CDR2 is YYREEE (reference sequence). CDR3 nucleotides: TGTGCCAGCAGAAATGGGGGACTCTCTGGGGACGGGGAGCTGTTTTTT. It translates to CASRNGGLSGDGELFF. The full variable domain, with the rest looked up from reference TRBV5-4 and TRBJ2-2, is ETGVTQSPTHLIKTRGQQVTLRCSSQSGHNTVSWYQQALGQGPQFIFQYYREEENGRGNFPPRFSGLQFPNYSSELNVNALELDDSALYLCASRNGGLSGDGELFFGEGSRLTVL.